The 21 T cell receptor beta chains listed next were all sequenced from one sample in a study of T cell responses to AZD1222 COVID-19 vaccine. The protocol was immunoSEQ multiplex PCR, while the TCRdb copy is restricted to in-frame clones and leaves out a portion. The sample records about 160,000 clones, 75% to 90% being singletons. This specimen consisted of peripheral blood, obtained on day 0 of AZD1222 vaccination. The origin of the receptors is an adult in good health.

The J gene is TRBJ2-7, the V gene TRBV6-5; D unclear. The length of the CDR3 is 15 residues. Germline lookup yields CDR1 MNHEY and CDR2 SVGAGI. The germline V and J ends were trimmed by 6 bases and 2 bases, with 17 bases remaining between them. The CDR3 nucleotides read TGTGCCAGCAGGCTAAACCAGGACGTTGCCTACGAGCAGTACTTC. Residues: CASRLNQDVAYEQYF.

This clone was counted a single time. The rearrangement links TRBV12-3 or TRBV12-4 to TRBJ1-1; TRBD1 aligns across 10 bases. The V gene end was trimmed by 6 bases and the J gene end by 9 bases; junction bases not matched to a gene: 7. This CDR3 is 13 amino acids long. Here the CDR3 reads CASRGQGHMQAFF. Here the CDR3 DNA reads TGTGCCAGCAGGGGACAGGGGCATATGCAAGCTTTCTTT.

The rearrangement links TRBV18 to TRBJ2-1; a possible D gene is TRBD1 (6 bases). The CDR3 spans 16 residues. Germline CDR1 reads KGHSH; CDR2 reads LQKENI. V was clipped by 2 bases and J by 3 bases, with 14 bases between them. The DNA of the CDR3 is TGTGCCAGCTCACCAAACCGGGGACAAAACTACAATGAGCAGTTCTTC. Amino acids: CASSPNRGQNYNEQFF.

The chain couples TRBV5-1 to TRBJ2-1; 8 bases align to TRBD1. The V and J ends lost 4 bases and 7 bases, in that order; junction bases with no gene match: 7. Germline loops: CDR1 SGHRS, CDR2 YFSETQ. This CDR3 region has 14 residues. The CDR3 here is CASSIRGPENEQFF. The DNA for the CDR3 is TGCGCCAGCAGCATCAGGGGGCCGGAAAATGAGCAGTTCTTC.

The chain links TRBV19 to TRBJ1-1; TRBD1 might be the D (6 bases). The length of the CDR3 is 13 residues. The V gene's germline CDR1 is LNHDA and CDR2 SQIVND (reference sequence). Deletions cut 4 bases from V and 7 bases from J, with 13 bases between. The CDR3 DNA follows: TGTGCCAGTAGTACCAGGGGATTTGGTGAAGCTTTCTTT. This gives the protein CASSTRGFGEAFF.

This clone was observed a single time. The chain employs TRBV19 and TRBJ1-4, with D perhaps TRBD1 (6 bases). The V end was cut by 9 bases, the J end by 7 bases, with 21 bases between. This CDR3 spans 15 amino acids. The germline V gene has CDR1 LNHDA and CDR2 SQIVND (reference sequence). CDR3 DNA sequence: TGTGCCAGCAAACAGAGGGGGATGGGTAGTGAAAAACTGTTTTTT. Translating gives CASKQRGMGSEKLFF.

This clone was recorded only once. The chain is built from TRBV19 and TRBJ1-1, with TRBD1 matching 7 bases. CDR3 length: 14 residues. V was pared by 6 bases and J by 1 base, with 5 bases of the junction left unmatched. Germline values: CDR1 LNHDA, CDR2 SQIVND (reference sequence). CDR3 in amino acids: CASRGTAQNTEAFF. As DNA, the CDR3 is TGTGCCAGTAGGGGGACAGCCCAGAACACTGAAGCTTTCTTT.

J is TRBJ1-5 and V is TRBV10-2; TRBD1 matches 8 bases. Germline V gene lookup returns CDR1 WSHSY and CDR2 SAAADI. V dropped 7 bases and J dropped 6; count of bases not matched to a gene: 5. The CDR3 is 13 amino acids. In DNA, the CDR3 is TGCGCCAGCACTCCGGGACAGGCTCAGCCCCAGCATTTT. Protein sequence: CASTPGQAQPQHF.

In this sample, this clone turned up once. This CDR3 reads CASRSADRGPGNQPQHF. In DNA form, the CDR3 reads TGTGCAAGTCGCTCGGCCGACAGGGGGCCCGGCAATCAGCCCCAGCATTTT. The V gene is TRBV12-2, the J gene TRBJ1-5; the D call in the table, TRBD1, was not verified against the DNA. TRBV12-2 is labeled a pseudogene. This CDR3 has 17 amino acids.

The rearrangement joins TRBV11-2 to TRBJ1-6; D is uncertain. The V and J ends lost 5 bases and 11 bases respectively, with 16 bases between them. The length of the CDR3 is 14 residues. Germline lookup yields CDR1 SGHAT and CDR2 FQNNGV. CDR3 amino acids: CASSPRRDGAPLHF. Here the CDR3 DNA reads TGTGCCAGCAGCCCACGACGCGACGGGGCACCCCTCCACTTT.

The chain couples TRBV14 to TRBJ2-1; D is unclear. The CDR3 loop spans 15 amino acids. In germline, CDR1 is SGHDN, CDR2 FVKESK. Trimming removed 4 bases at V and 6 bases at J, with 16 bases between. The CDR3 DNA is TGTGCCAGCAGCCGACTCCTGTTAGTCCCCAATGAGCAGTTCTTC. Translation: CASSRLLLVPNEQFF.

Only one count was recorded for this clone. V and J are TRBV28 and TRBJ1-5; weak D call: TRBD1 (5 bases). Germline lookup yields CDR1 MDHEN and CDR2 SYDVKM. V lost 3 bases to trimming and J lost 0 bases, with 12 bases between them. This CDR3 has 16 residues. The CDR3 bases are TGTGCCAGCAGTTTCCGACAGTTTTATAGCAATCAGCCCCAGCATTTT. It is translated as CASSFRQFYSNQPQHF.

The chain's CDR3 is CASSHMNTEAFF. The CDR3 nucleotides read TGTGCCAGCAGCCACATGAACACTGAAGCTTTCTTT. The chain combines TRBV27 with TRBJ1-1; no clear D. The ends were cut back, 6 bases at V and 0 bases at J, with 5 bases in the middle. Germline V gene lookup returns CDR1 MNHEY and CDR2 SMNVEV (reference sequence). The CDR3 consists of 12 residues.

The sample holds one count of this clone. The V call is TRBV13, the J call TRBJ1-2, with D uncertain. Germline assignment: CDR1 PRHDT and CDR2 FYEKMQ (reference sequence). Trimming took 4 bases from V and 2 from J, leaving 5 bases between them. The CDR3 has 12 amino acids. The CDR3 region has the DNA TGTGCCAGCAGCTCGGGGAACTATGGCTACACCTTC. Translated, it gives CASSSGNYGYTF. The full variable domain, its missing parts supplied by reference TRBV13 and TRBJ1-2, is AAGVIQSPRHLIKEKRETATLKCYPIPRHDTVYWYQQGPGQDPQFLISFYEKMQSDKGSIPDRFSAQQFSDYHSELNMSSLELGDSALYFCASSSGNYGYTFGSGTRLTVV.

This chain uses TRBV12-3 or TRBV12-4 with TRBJ1-3; D is uncertain. The V and J ends lost 1 base and 8 bases respectively, with 0 bases between them. This CDR3 has 10 residues. In DNA form, the CDR3 reads TGTGCCAGCAGTTTAGACACCATATATTTT. It is translated as CASSLDTIYF.

V and J are TRBV10-3 and TRBJ2-2; the D gene is possibly TRBD1 (5 bases). Germline values: CDR1 ENHRY, CDR2 SYGVKD. V was pared by 4 bases and J by 7 bases, with 16 bases between. The CDR3 is 15 amino acids. CDR3 amino acids: CAISALGLSGGELFF. In nucleotides, the CDR3 is TGTGCCATCAGTGCTTTGGGGCTTTCTGGCGGGGAGCTGTTTTTT.

The V and J genes are TRBV6-1 and TRBJ1-6; no definite D call. The CDR3 sequence is 15 residues long. CDR1 and CDR2 (germline): MNHNS, SASEGT. V gave up 2 bases and J gave up 11 bases, with 16 bases separating them. The CDR3 spells CASSENPLALTPLHF. Written as DNA, the CDR3 is TGTGCCAGCAGTGAAAACCCCCTTGCCTTAACACCCCTCCACTTT.

This chain uses TRBV3-1 (or the pseudogene TRBV3-2) with TRBJ1-1, with D tentatively TRBD1 (5 bases). The CDR3 covers 14 residues. Trimming took 1 base from V and 4 from J, leaving 10 bases between them. From germline, CDR1 is LGHDT and CDR2 YNNKEL (reference sequence). CDR3 amino acids: CASSQAMGGTEAFF. The CDR3 nucleotides are TGTGCCAGCAGCCAAGCGATGGGGGGCACTGAAGCTTTCTTT.

This clone has a single count. The chain has TRBV19 and TRBJ2-3, with D perhaps given as TRBD1 or TRBD2 (5 bases each). Per germline, CDR1 LNHDA and CDR2 SQIVND (reference sequence). Trimming shortened V by 9 bases and J by 6 bases, and 13 bases separated the two germline ends. The CDR3 extends over 12 amino acids. This chain's CDR3 is CASGDEGDTQYF. The DNA of the CDR3 is TGTGCCAGCGGAGACGAGGGGGATACGCAGTATTTT.

V usage is TRBV30 and J usage is TRBJ1-2; D is perhaps TRBD1 (5 bases). CDR1 is GTSNPN and CDR2 is SVGIG in the germline V gene (reference sequence). V lost 1 base and J lost 3, with 12 bases in between. The CDR3 covers 14 residues. CDR3 sequence reads: CAWSGGSSYYGYTF. The CDR3 coding sequence is TGTGCCTGGAGTGGGGGCAGCTCGTACTATGGCTACACCTTC.

J is TRBJ1-6 and V is TRBV19; unclear D gene. V shed 3 bases and J shed 5 bases, with 14 bases lying between them. The CDR3 covers 16 residues. The V gene's germline CDR1 is LNHDA and CDR2 SQIVND (reference sequence). CDR3 DNA: TGTGCCAGTAGTATTCAGCCGGTTAGGGATAATTCACCCCTCCACTTT. Its protein is CASSIQPVRDNSPLHF.